The rows below give T cell receptor beta chains drawn from one sample of a study of breast tumors, draining lymph nodes, adjacent tissues. MiXCR was run by TCRdb on the multiplex PCR reads, yielding one entry per CDR3 protein. The sample yields 290,000 or so distinct CDR3 sequences, 30% to 35% seen once. The sample taken for sequencing was axillary lymph node tissue. Every receptor here comes from a female donor with breast cancer. Some clones in this sample may be carry-over from other donors' samples. Both conserved end residues are trimmed from each CDR3. A D gene is named only where the DNA matches it firmly.

v_call	j_call	d_call	cdr3_aa
TRBV13	TRBJ1-2	-	ASSSRPKTSTNYGYT
TRBV5-8	TRBJ2-3	TRBD2	ASSKVPTSGDTQY
TRBV5-1	TRBJ2-1	TRBD2	ASSYPRSGSSYNEQF
TRBV2	TRBJ2-5	-	ASSSWDFETQY
TRBV11-2	TRBJ2-2	TRBD2	ASSLIGGRGLAGELF
TRBV25-1	TRBJ2-1	-	ASSAVSYNEQF
TRBV20-1	TRBJ1-6	TRBD1	SALTGGRSYNSPLH
TRBV24-1	TRBJ2-7	-	ATSDGGVSYEQY
TRBV9	TRBJ1-1	-	ASSNSYTTEAF
TRBV5-4	TRBJ2-1	-	ASGLAFGSRYNEQF
TRBV19	TRBJ2-5	TRBD1	ASSPQQTGGQETQY
TRBV19	TRBJ1-5	TRBD1	ASTTGKNRGYQPQH
TRBV20-1	TRBJ2-5	TRBD1	SAPGQGEGTQY
TRBV11-3	TRBJ1-1	-	ASSFRDRTEAF
TRBV6-2/TRBV6-3	TRBJ2-1	TRBD1	ASSKQGGKNNEQF
TRBV10-1	TRBJ2-2	TRBD2	ASSGASGTTGELF
TRBV4-2	TRBJ2-5	TRBD2	ASSQETSGAGTQY